These 5 T cell receptor beta chains came from one sample sequenced in a study of T cell responses to AZD1222 COVID-19 vaccine. Profiled with immunoSEQ multiplex PCR; TCRdb holds only in-frame clones, not every one. The sample comprises about 150,000 clones, nearly 95% of which are singletons, and about 2.5% rests with the top ten. Sample: peripheral blood, taken on day 0 of AZD1222 vaccination. All receptors come from an adult in good health.

This chain uses TRBV11-3 with TRBJ1-2, with a possible D match to TRBD1 (5 bases). Germline V gives CDR1 SGHNT, CDR2 YENEEA. This CDR3 has 17 amino acids. Deletions cut 1 base from V and 4 bases from J, with 19 bases between. The CDR3 is CASSLGSPVRGGYGYTF. Here the CDR3 DNA reads TGTGCCAGCAGCTTAGGAAGCCCGGTGAGGGGTGGCTATGGCTACACCTTC.

This sequence joins TRBV7-9 and TRBJ1-2; TRBD1 agrees at 7 bases. This CDR3 has 14 residues. Germline loops: CDR1 SEHNR, CDR2 FQNEAQ (reference sequence). With 2 bases clipped from V and 7 bases from J, the junction kept 7 bases outside the gene matches. The CDR3, as DNA: TGTGCCAGCAGCTTAATGCAGGGGGATCGTGGCTACACCTTC. Its protein is CASSLMQGDRGYTF.

The CDR3 coding sequence is TGTGCCGGCTCTAGAGGGGGTAGCTACGAGCAGTACTTC. It is translated as CAGSRGGSYEQYF. V and J are TRBV6-6 and TRBJ2-7; D is possibly TRBD1 (6 bases). The CDR3 length is 13 residues. Germline lookup yields CDR1 MNHNY and CDR2 SVGAGI (reference sequence). Trimming left V 11 bases short and J 3 bases short, with 17 bases between.

The chain couples TRBV27 to TRBJ1-6, with TRBD1 matching 8 bases. Unmatched junction bases numbered 5, after V lost 4 bases and J lost 0 bases. Germline values: CDR1 MNHEY, CDR2 SMNVEV (reference sequence). The CDR3 spans 17 residues. CDR3 sequence (DNA): TGTGCCAGCAGTTCGGACAGGGTGAGCTCCTATAATTCACCCCTCCACTTT. Protein sequence: CASSSDRVSSYNSPLHF.

The V call is TRBV19, the J call TRBJ2-3, with TRBD1 matching over 8 bases. This CDR3 has 15 amino acids. Germline trimming cut 5 bases from V and 1 base from J; bases unmatched to any gene: 5. Germline CDR1 and CDR2: LNHDA and SQIVND (reference sequence). CDR3: CASSYYRGGTDTQYF. DNA for the CDR3: TGTGCCAGTAGTTATTACAGGGGGGGCACAGATACGCAGTATTTT.